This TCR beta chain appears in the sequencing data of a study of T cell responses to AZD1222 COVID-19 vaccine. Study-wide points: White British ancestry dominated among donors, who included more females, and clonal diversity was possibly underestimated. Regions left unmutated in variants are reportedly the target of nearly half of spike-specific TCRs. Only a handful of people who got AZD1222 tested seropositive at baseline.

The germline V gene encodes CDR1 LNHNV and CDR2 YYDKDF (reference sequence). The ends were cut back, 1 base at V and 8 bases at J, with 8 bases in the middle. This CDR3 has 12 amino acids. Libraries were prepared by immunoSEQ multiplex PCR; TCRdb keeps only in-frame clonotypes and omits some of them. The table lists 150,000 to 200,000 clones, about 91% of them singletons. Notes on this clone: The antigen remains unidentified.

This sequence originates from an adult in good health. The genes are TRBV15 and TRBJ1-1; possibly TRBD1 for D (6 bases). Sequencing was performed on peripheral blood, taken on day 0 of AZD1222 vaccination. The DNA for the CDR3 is TGTGCCACCAGCAGAGGGGACAAAGAAGCTTTCTTT. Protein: CATSRGDKEAFF.